This TCR beta chain was profiled in a study of blood T cell repertoires in COVID-19. For the study at large: Material from acute and convalescent COVID-19 was sourced from the United States, Italy and Spain. PBMCs, B-cell-depleted T cells, or T cells provided the cDNA or gDNA that made up the material.

This clone was seen only a few times. The V gene end was trimmed by 4 bases and the J gene end by 2 bases; junction bases not matched to a gene: 12. Germline V gene data show CDR1 as SGHRS and CDR2 as YFSETQ. The CDR3 runs 17 residues. Sequencing was performed with immunoSEQ multiplex PCR; in TCRdb, only in-frame clones are kept and a portion is missing. The sample has 250,000 to 400,000 clones, around 89% seen once. V usage is TRBV5-1 and J usage is TRBJ2-3; 8 bases fit TRBD1. This TCR was recovered from a woman aged 30 to 39 with COVID-19, enrolled during active disease. The source material was peripheral blood. CDR3 sequence: CASSTAGQGALTDTQYF. The CDR3 nucleotides read TGCGCCAGCAGCACCGCTGGACAGGGCGCGCTCACAGATACGCAGTATTTT. The full variable domain, in which reference TRBV5-1 and TRBJ2-3 provide the parts outside the CDR3, is KAGVTQTPRYLIKTRGQQVTLSCSPISGHRSVSWYQQTPGQGLQFLFEYFSETQRNKGNFPGRFSGRQFSNSRSEMNVSTLELGDSALYLCASSTAGQGALTDTQYFGPGTRLTVL.